A single sample gave rise to the 17 T cell receptor beta chains below, sequenced in a study of control samples from healthy donors and cancer patients. The protocol was immunoSEQ multiplex PCR, while the TCRdb copy is restricted to in-frame clones and leaves out a portion. The data show about 160,000 clones, around 96% seen once. Sequences were obtained from blood. These receptors were taken from a woman in her twenties or thirties in good health.

In DNA, the CDR3 is TGCGCCAGCAGCTTGTTGCCAGGGGCCGACTATGGCTACACCTTC. Translating it yields CASSLLPGADYGYTF. V and J are TRBV5-1 and TRBJ1-2; D is perhaps TRBD1 (6 bases). V lost 1 base and J lost 3, with 13 bases in between. The germline V gene encodes CDR1 SGHRS and CDR2 YFSETQ. This CDR3 region has 15 residues.

The gene calls are TRBV4-2 and TRBJ2-7; no clear D gene. The V and J ends lost 1 base and 8 bases respectively, with 18 bases between them. Germline CDR1 reads LGHNA; CDR2 reads YNFKEQ. The CDR3 consists of 15 residues. The chain's CDR3 is CASSQVFPANEQQYF. CDR3 nucleotides: TGTGCCAGCAGCCAAGTATTCCCGGCGAACGAACAGCAGTACTTC.

Details on this clone: Sequence at one end of the junction differs from germline and may be a read error. This chain connects TRBV28 to TRBJ1-2; 7 bases agree with TRBD1. CDR3 size: 12 residues. Germline CDR1 is MDHEN and CDR2 is SYDVKM. CDR3 nucleotides: TGTGCCAGCAGTATATGGGACAGAGGCTACACCTTC. This sequence encodes CASSIWDRGYTF.

The rearrangement joins TRBV19 to TRBJ1-1, with D possibly TRBD1 on 5 matching bases. The germline CDR1 and CDR2 sequences are LNHDA and SQIVND (reference sequence). V was cut by 10 bases and J by 1 base, with 13 bases left in between. The CDR3 consists of 13 residues. The CDR3 is CATKIGANTEAFF. The CDR3 DNA sequence: TGTGCCACCAAGATAGGGGCGAACACTGAAGCTTTCTTT.

The CDR3 protein is CASSLEDRPTDTQYF. CDR3 nucleotide sequence: TGTGCCAGCAGTTTGGAGGACAGGCCCACAGATACGCAGTATTTT. The rearrangement uses TRBV28 and TRBJ2-3, with 7 bases that match TRBD1. V lost 3 bases to trimming and J lost 2 bases; unmatched junction nucleotides: 5. The V gene's germline CDR1 is MDHEN and CDR2 SYDVKM. The CDR3 runs to 15 residues.

J is TRBJ2-3 and V is TRBV5-4, with TRBD2 identical over 8 bases. The germline CDR1 and CDR2 sequences are SGHNT and YYREEE (reference sequence). The ends lost 3 bases at V and 4 bases at J; junction bases unmatched: 7. The CDR3 runs to 15 residues. CDR3 in amino acids: CASSWRGAGADTQYF. The CDR3 nucleotides are TGTGCCAGCAGCTGGCGGGGGGCCGGGGCAGATACGCAGTATTTT. The whole variable domain, remainder taken from reference TRBV5-4 and TRBJ2-3, is ETGVTQSPTHLIKTRGQQVTLRCSSQSGHNTVSWYQQALGQGPQFIFQYYREEENGRGNFPPRFSGLQFPNYSSELNVNALELDDSALYLCASSWRGAGADTQYFGPGTRLTVL.

This rearrangement joins TRBV19 to TRBJ1-1; 8 bases line up with TRBD1. J lost 4 bases, V lost 6 bases, and 7 bases had no gene match. This CDR3 spans 14 amino acids. Germline CDR1 is LNHDA and CDR2 is SQIVND (reference sequence). This CDR3 is CASRTTGEPTEAFF. Here the CDR3 DNA reads TGTGCCAGTAGGACGACAGGGGAACCCACTGAAGCTTTCTTT. Full variable domain (remainder filled in from reference TRBV19 and TRBJ1-1): DGGITQSPKYLFRKEGQNVTLSCEQNLNHDAMYWYRQDPGQGLRLIYYSQIVNDFQKGDIAEGYSVSREKKESFPLTVTSAQKNPTAFYLCASRTTGEPTEAFFGQGTRLTVV.

J is TRBJ2-1 and V is TRBV11-3; 14 bases map to TRBD2. This CDR3 region has 18 residues. Germline assignment: CDR1 SGHNT and CDR2 YENEEA. The V segment lost 5 bases and the J segment 7 bases; nucleotides outside the gene matches: 13. The CDR3 loop reads CASSTPGTSGRYRNEQFF. CDR3 bases: TGTGCCAGCAGCACACCCGGGACTAGCGGGAGATACAGGAATGAGCAGTTCTTC.

The rearrangement uses TRBV14 and TRBJ2-1, with TRBD2 as a possible D gene (6 bases). The germline CDR1 and CDR2 sequences are SGHDN and FVKESK. V was shortened by 6 bases and J by 5 bases, with 20 bases between the two germline ends. This CDR3 has 16 amino acids. CDR3 bases: TGTGCCAGCAGTCCGAAACCGGGACTTGGCGACAATGAGCAGTTCTTC. This gives the protein CASSPKPGLGDNEQFF.

This rearrangement joins TRBV6-5 to TRBJ1-2; 7 nucleotides align to TRBD1. The CDR3 extends over 14 amino acids. V trimming: 4 bases; J trimming: 4 bases; junction bases outside the gene matches: 6. CDR1 and CDR2 (germline): MNHEY, SVGAGI. The CDR3 DNA follows: TGTGCCAGCAGTTCCGAGACAGGGCGCTATGGCTACACCTTC. Protein product: CASSSETGRYGYTF.

J is TRBJ2-2 and V is TRBV7-6, with D uncertain. Trimming stripped 5 bases from V and 2 bases from J, with 15 bases between. This CDR3 contains 16 residues. Germline lookup yields CDR1 SGHVS and CDR2 FNYEAQ. The CDR3 region is CASSPVLVLNTGELFF. CDR3 in DNA: TGTGCCAGCAGCCCTGTGCTGGTACTAAACACCGGGGAGCTGTTTTTT.

This chain links TRBV16 with TRBJ2-2; a weak D match, TRBD2 (6 bases). This CDR3 region has 15 residues. Germline assignment: CDR1 KGHSY and CDR2 FQNENV. Trimming removed 5 bases from V and 0 bases from J, with 10 bases in between. The CDR3 region has the DNA TGTGCCAGCAGCGGGAGGCCCGCGAACACCGGGGAGCTGTTTTTT. It is translated as CASSGRPANTGELFF.

The chain carries TRBV28 and TRBJ2-4, with TRBD1 matching 8 bases. Germline trimming cut 4 bases from V and 1 base from J; bases unmatched to any gene: 6. The CDR3 has 16 amino acids. The germline V gene encodes CDR1 MDHEN and CDR2 SYDVKM. The CDR3 loop reads CASSSQGAKAKNIQYF. The DNA of the CDR3 is TGTGCCAGCAGTTCGCAGGGGGCAAAGGCCAAAAACATTCAGTACTTC.

This chain links TRBV12-5 with TRBJ2-2; no clear D gene. Germline loops: CDR1 LGHNT, CDR2 FRNRAP. Trimming shortened V by 6 bases and J by 6 bases, and 8 bases separated the two germline ends. This CDR3 is built from 12 residues. The CDR3 DNA is TGTGCTAGTGGCCCCTCCTCCGGGGAGCTGTTTTTT. Translation: CASGPSSGELFF.

The chain employs TRBV18 and TRBJ1-2; D gene ambiguous. Per germline, CDR1 KGHSH and CDR2 LQKENI. Trimming removed 2 bases from V and 4 bases from J, with 5 bases in between. This CDR3 comprises 12 residues. CDR3: CASSPGVYGYTF. As DNA, the CDR3 is TGTGCCAGCTCACCAGGCGTCTATGGCTACACCTTC.

The V call is TRBV6-2 or TRBV6-3, the J call TRBJ2-7, with D possibly being TRBD1 or TRBD2 (5 bases each). Germline V lookup: CDR1 MNHEY, CDR2 SVGEGT. This CDR3 contains 12 residues. The germline V and J ends were trimmed by 6 bases and 0 bases, with 6 bases remaining between them. CDR3 in amino acids: CASSGTSYEQYF. The CDR3 DNA is TGTGCCAGCAGCGGGACCTCCTACGAGCAGTACTTC.

This clone was seen a handful of times. The J gene is TRBJ2-5, the V gene TRBV5-1; the D call may be TRBD1 or TRBD2 (6 bases each). Germline V gives CDR1 SGHRS, CDR2 YFSETQ. CDR3 size: 15 residues. The germline V and J ends were trimmed by 3 bases and 1 base, with 13 bases remaining between them. CDR3 residues: CASSSLGGSQETQYF. The CDR3 coding sequence is TGCGCCAGCAGCTCACTGGGGGGCAGCCAAGAGACCCAGTACTTC.